Listed here are 17 T cell receptor beta chains from one sample, sequenced in a study of blood T cell repertoires in COVID-19. The data were produced by immunoSEQ multiplex PCR, yet TCRdb's version contains in-frame clones alone and is incomplete. The data hold 250,000 or so clones, with about 85% observed a single time. Sequenced: peripheral blood. The receptors were gathered from a man between 18 and 35 years old with active or convalescent COVID-19.

This clone was seen just once. J is TRBJ2-7 and V is TRBV30; perhaps TRBD1 as D (7 bases). CDR1 is GTSNPN, CDR2 SVGIG, per germline (reference sequence). This CDR3 is 13 amino acids long. The V gene lost 0 bases and the J gene lost 10 bases, with 16 bases spanning the gap. CDR3: CAWSVGGGAFQYF. The CDR3 DNA reads TGTGCCTGGAGTGTTGGAGGGGGCGCTTTCCAGTACTTC. Drawing the rest from reference TRBV30 and TRBJ2-7, the complete variable domain is SQTIHQWPATLVQPVGSPLSLECTVEGTSNPNLYWYRQAAGRGLQLLFYSVGIGQISSEVPQNLSASRPQDRQFILSSKKLLLSDSGFYLCAWSVGGGAFQYFGPGTRLTVT.

The V and J genes are TRBV6-5 and TRBJ1-1; 8 bases line up with TRBD1. The CDR3 loop spans 14 amino acids. Germline V CDR1 and CDR2: MNHEY, SVGAGI. Trimming took 7 bases from V and 1 from J; bases not matched to a gene: 5. This CDR3 is CASNLGQANTEAFF. The CDR3 DNA reads TGTGCCAGCAACTTGGGACAGGCGAACACTGAAGCTTTCTTT.

The CDR3 DNA reads TGTGCCAGCAGTTCCGCAATCAGGGCGGGGTATGGCTACACCTTC. Translating gives CASSSAIRAGYGYTF. The genes are TRBV6-5 and TRBJ1-2, with D perhaps TRBD1 (5 bases). Germline V lookup: CDR1 MNHEY, CDR2 SVGAGI. Trimming pared 4 bases from V and 5 bases from J, leaving 17 bases between. The CDR3 runs to 15 residues.

The rearrangement links TRBV19 to TRBJ2-3; 9 nucleotides agree with TRBD2. The trim removed 6 bases at V and 4 bases at J, leaving 8 bases unmatched. Germline V lookup: CDR1 LNHDA, CDR2 SQIVND (reference sequence). The CDR3 has 15 amino acids. The CDR3 region is CASRDSGSAPDTQYF. The CDR3 bases are TGTGCCAGTAGAGATAGCGGGAGTGCGCCAGATACGCAGTATTTT.

This clone has just one count. The CDR3 DNA reads as TGTGCCAGCAGCCCCGGGGTCGGTAATTCACCCCTCCACTTT. Its translation: CASSPGVGNSPLHF. The chain recombines TRBV7-2 with TRBJ1-6; D gene uncertain. The V gene's germline CDR1 is SGHTA and CDR2 FQGNSA. The CDR3 loop spans 14 amino acids. V was cut by 5 bases and J by 6 bases, with 11 bases left in between.

The V gene is TRBV6-6, the J gene TRBJ2-7; 7 nucleotides agree with TRBD2. Germline V gives CDR1 MNHNY, CDR2 SVGAGI (reference sequence). V lost 5 bases and J lost 3; bases outside the gene matches: 10. The CDR3 runs 15 residues. CDR3 region: CASSAYGSGGYEQYF. The CDR3 DNA sequence: TGTGCCAGCAGTGCGTATGGATCGGGAGGCTACGAGCAGTACTTC.

V usage is TRBV15 and J usage is TRBJ1-1; D is ambiguous. The V gene's germline CDR1 is LNHNV and CDR2 YYDKDF (reference sequence). CDR3 size: 13 residues. The ends were cut back, 0 bases at V and 11 bases at J, with 13 bases in the middle. The CDR3 here is CATSRDGRSRAFF. CDR3 coding DNA: TGTGCCACCAGCAGAGATGGGCGATCTCGGGCTTTCTTT. Together with reference TRBV15 and TRBJ1-1, the CDR3 gives the full variable domain: DAMVIQNPRYQVTQFGKPVTLSCSQTLNHNVMYWYQQKSSQAPKLLFHYYDKDFNNEADTPDNFQSRRPNTSFCFLDIRSPGLGDTAMYLCATSRDGRSRAFFGQGTRLTVV.

J is TRBJ1-2 and V is TRBV2; D is possibly TRBD1 (6 bases). Between the trimmed V and J ends, which lost 6 bases and 2 bases, there was a span of 16 bases. Germline V CDR1 and CDR2: SNHLY, FYNNEI. CDR3 size: 15 residues. CDR3 DNA sequence: TGTGCCAGCAGCTTCGCCGGGACAAAAAACTATGGCTACACCTTC. The encoded protein is CASSFAGTKNYGYTF.

The chain combines TRBV5-4 with TRBJ1-2, with 8 bases aligning to TRBD1. CDR1 SGHNT and CDR2 YYREEE come from the germline V gene (reference sequence). Losses at the gene ends were 3 bases for V and 6 bases for J; bases not matched to a gene: 13. CDR3 length: 16 residues. The CDR3 DNA reads as TGTGCCAGCAGCTGGGGGGGGGACAGGCTTATTGATGGCTACACCTTC. This sequence encodes CASSWGGDRLIDGYTF.

This clone was recorded only once. The rearrangement links TRBV14 to TRBJ1-6; D is ambiguous. Germline CDR1 SGHDN, CDR2 FVKESK. The CDR3 extends over 14 amino acids. V lost 3 bases to trimming and J lost 7 bases, with 10 bases between them. The CDR3 is CASSQVAGNSPLHF. CDR3 nucleotide sequence: TGTGCCAGCAGCCAGGTGGCGGGGAATTCACCCCTCCACTTT.

The V call is TRBV30, the J call TRBJ2-7, with 7 bases that match TRBD1. The germline gives CDR1 GTSNPN, CDR2 SVGIG (reference sequence). Trimming removed 0 bases from V and 3 bases from J; junction bases left unmatched: 14. The CDR3 spans 17 residues. The DNA for the CDR3 is TGTGCCTGGAGTGTAAGGTGGCGACAGGGATCCTTCTACGAGCAGTACTTC. Protein product: CAWSVRWRQGSFYEQYF.

The V call is TRBV4-3, the J call TRBJ2-3, with D possibly being TRBD1 (6 bases). This CDR3 has 16 amino acids. Germline CDR1 reads LGHNA; CDR2 reads YSLEER. The ends were cut back, 2 bases at V and 3 bases at J, with 15 bases in the middle. The CDR3 region has the DNA TGCGCCAGCAGCCAAACCCGACAGGCGGATACAGATACGCAGTATTTT. It specifies CASSQTRQADTDTQYF.

A single count supports this clone. V is TRBV6-4 and J is TRBJ1-1; no clear D. Germline assignment: CDR1 MRHNA and CDR2 SNTAGT. The CDR3 totals 15 residues. V lost 3 bases to trimming and J lost 3 bases, with 14 bases between them. In nucleotides, the CDR3 is TGTGCCAGCAGTGAGGCCACCCGCCGGGACACTGAAGCTTTCTTT. It translates to CASSEATRRDTEAFF.

The V and J genes are TRBV7-9 and TRBJ2-1; 8 bases align to TRBD2. Germline V CDR1 and CDR2: SEHNR, FQNEAQ (reference sequence). This CDR3 region has 16 residues. The J segment lost 7 bases and the V segment lost 5 bases, leaving 13 bases of the junction unmatched. The CDR3 DNA sequence: TGTGCCAGCAGCCCCGGTTTTAGCGGGATAATAAATGAGCAGTTCTTC. Its protein is CASSPGFSGIINEQFF.

The chain combines TRBV9 with TRBJ2-1, with a possible D match to TRBD2 (5 bases). The CDR3 has 13 amino acids. Germline V gene data show CDR1 as SGDLS and CDR2 as YYNGEE. The V and J ends lost 3 bases and 4 bases respectively, with 8 bases between them. The DNA for the CDR3 is TGTGCCAGCAGCGGGACTGATTACAATGAGCAGTTCTTC. This encodes CASSGTDYNEQFF.

The rearrangement joins TRBV11-2 to TRBJ1-1; D remains unclear. Trimming removed 5 bases from V and 1 base from J, with 8 bases in between. The CDR3 runs 13 residues. The germline V gene has CDR1 SGHAT and CDR2 FQNNGV. The CDR3 DNA reads TGTGCCAGCAGCCCCCGCGGGAACACTGAAGCTTTCTTT. Its translation: CASSPRGNTEAFF.

This clone was found once. The V and J genes are TRBV6-4 and TRBJ2-1; 12 bases agree with TRBD2. The CDR3 spans 16 residues. V lost 3 bases to trimming and J lost 7 bases; unmatched junction nucleotides: 7. Germline CDR1 is MRHNA and CDR2 is SNTAGT. In DNA, the CDR3 is TGTGCCAGCAGTGAACAACCTAGCGGGAGGGGGAATGAGCAGTTCTTC. Amino acids: CASSEQPSGRGNEQFF.